The 21 T cell receptor beta chains below come from one sample, sequenced in a study of cytomegalovirus exposure and HLA in healthy donors. Assay: immunoSEQ multiplex PCR; the TCRdb copy retains only in-frame clones and omits some. The data show more than 95,000 clones, less than 90% seen once. The sequenced material came from PBMCs. The origin of the receptors is a young man in good health and CMV-seropositive.

This rearrangement joins TRBV27 to TRBJ2-2, with 9 bases lining up with TRBD2. Germline-derived CDR1 and CDR2 are MNHEY and SMNVEV (reference sequence). The CDR3 totals 16 residues. Trimming cost V 5 bases and J 6 bases; bases outside gene matches: 10. The CDR3 nucleotides read TGTGCCAGCAGTCCCTCTAGCGGGGAAAAGCCCGGGGAGCTGTTTTTT. Translation gives CASSPSSGEKPGELFF.

This sequence joins TRBV18 and TRBJ2-7, with D perhaps TRBD2 (5 bases). Trimming left V 3 bases short and J 3 bases short, with 21 bases between. CDR3 length: 17 residues. The germline V gene has CDR1 KGHSH and CDR2 LQKENI. The CDR3 here is CASSPNRANHGGYEQYF. CDR3 sequence (DNA): TGTGCCAGCTCACCCAATCGGGCCAACCACGGAGGCTACGAGCAGTACTTC.

This chain connects TRBV5-6 to TRBJ2-3; unclear D gene. The V and J ends lost 2 bases and 2 bases respectively, with 3 bases between them. The CDR3 covers 12 residues. Germline CDR1 is SGHDT and CDR2 is YYEEEE. In DNA, the CDR3 is TGTGCCAGCAGCTTTCTCACAGATACGCAGTATTTT. Residues: CASSFLTDTQYF.

The chain is built from TRBV18 and TRBJ2-6; TRBD1 matches at 8 bases. Germline assignment: CDR1 KGHSH and CDR2 LQKENI. V shed 6 bases, J shed 3 bases, and the junction held 10 bases outside the gene matches. The CDR3 has 17 residues. CDR3 bases: TGTGCCAGCTCCCGCGCGACAGGGGATATTGGGGCCAACGTCCTGACTTTC. Amino acids: CASSRATGDIGANVLTF.

On this clone: The sample carries other DNA sequences with the same CDR3. This chain links TRBV7-9 with TRBJ1-2, with TRBD1 matching 8 bases. This CDR3 comprises 15 residues. The ends lost 1 base at V and 8 bases at J; junction bases unmatched: 9. The V gene's germline CDR1 is SEHNR and CDR2 FQNEAQ (reference sequence). The CDR3 nucleotides read TGTGCCAGCAGCTTAGAGAGGACAGGGACTGGCGGCTACACCTTC. Its protein is CASSLERTGTGGYTF.

V gene TRBV2 combines with J gene TRBJ1-2; 7 bases align to TRBD1. Germline V gives CDR1 SNHLY, CDR2 FYNNEI. The trim removed 3 bases at V and 4 bases at J, leaving 5 bases unmatched. The CDR3 spans 14 residues. In nucleotides, the CDR3 is TGTGCCAGCAGTGATCCAGGGGGAGTCTATGGCTACACCTTC. Encoded protein: CASSDPGGVYGYTF.

The genes are TRBV4-3 and TRBJ1-4, with 8 bases fitting TRBD1. The trim removed 0 bases at V and 6 bases at J, leaving 15 bases unmatched. Germline values: CDR1 LGHNA, CDR2 YSLEER. CDR3 length: 19 amino acids. The CDR3 nucleotides are TGCGCCAGCAGCCAAGAAGGGGCAGGGGGCTGGATCGCTTATGAAAAACTGTTTTTT. Protein product: CASSQEGAGGWIAYEKLFF.

This clone was seen just once. V gene TRBV7-8 combines with J gene TRBJ1-1; 7 bases line up with TRBD1. The germline V gene has CDR1 SGHVS and CDR2 FQNEAQ. J was trimmed by 0 bases and V by 5 bases; bases with no gene match: 9. CDR3 length equals 16 residues. CDR3 protein: CASSPDRVPMNTEAFF. DNA for the CDR3: TGTGCCAGCAGCCCTGACAGGGTTCCCATGAACACTGAAGCTTTCTTT.

The V gene is TRBV11-2, the J gene TRBJ1-5; D might be TRBD1 (6 bases). Trimming cost V 5 bases and J 7 bases, with 12 bases left between them. Germline-derived CDR1 and CDR2 are SGHAT and FQNNGV. This CDR3 has 13 amino acids. CDR3 protein: CASSESGHQPQHF. In DNA, the CDR3 is TGTGCCAGCAGCGAGTCGGGACACCAGCCCCAGCATTTT.

A few counts support this clone. V and J are TRBV6-4 and TRBJ1-6; maybe TRBD1 (5 bases). V lost 3 bases, J lost 11 bases, and 17 bases lay in between. The length of the CDR3 is 15 residues. Germline V lookup: CDR1 MRHNA, CDR2 SNTAGT. CDR3 loop: CASSEQDTQGTPLHF. In DNA, the CDR3 is TGTGCCAGCAGTGAGCAGGACACGCAAGGGACACCCCTCCACTTT.

The chain employs TRBV10-3 and TRBJ1-1; D is possibly TRBD1 (6 bases). Germline CDR1 and CDR2: ENHRY and SYGVKD. The CDR3 runs 13 residues. V lost 11 bases, J lost 1 base, and 14 bases lay in between. The CDR3 nucleotides read TGTGCCGCTAGGGTGGGGGCGAACACTGAAGCTTTCTTT. Translating it yields CAARVGANTEAFF.

The chain joins TRBV5-1 to TRBJ2-2; no clear D gene. This CDR3 contains 15 residues. Deletions cut 5 bases from V and 6 bases from J, with 17 bases between. CDR1 and CDR2 from the germline V gene are SGHRS and YFSETQ. The CDR3 loop is CASRGGYGVAGELFF. In DNA, the CDR3 is TGCGCCAGCAGGGGTGGATATGGAGTGGCCGGGGAGCTGTTTTTT.

The chain recombines TRBV11-3 with TRBJ2-1; 8 bases line up with TRBD1. V lost 4 bases, J lost 2 bases, and 1 base stayed unmatched. CDR3 length: 14 residues. Germline CDR1 reads SGHNT; CDR2 reads YENEEA. In DNA form, the CDR3 reads TGTGCCAGCAGCTCGGACAGGGCCTACAATGAGCAGTTCTTC. Its protein product is CASSSDRAYNEQFF.

The J gene is TRBJ2-7, the V gene TRBV9; TRBD1 aligns across 10 bases. The V segment lost 4 bases and the J segment 0 bases; nucleotides outside the gene matches: 13. CDR1 and CDR2 (germline): SGDLS, YYNGEE. CDR3 length: 18 residues. The CDR3, as DNA: TGTGCCAGCAGCCCCCAAGCCGGGACAGGGGCGTCCTCCTACGAGCAGTACTTC. Translation gives CASSPQAGTGASSYEQYF.

This clone was counted a single time. J is TRBJ2-3 and V is TRBV5-4; a possible D gene is TRBD1 (5 bases). V was shortened by 3 bases and J by 6 bases, with 8 bases between the two germline ends. Germline CDR1 and CDR2: SGHNT and YYREEE (reference sequence). This CDR3 has 12 residues. DNA of the CDR3: TGTGCCAGCAGCTCGCCAGGGGATACGCAGTATTTT. Translating gives CASSSPGDTQYF.

V is TRBV19 and J is TRBJ1-6; D unresolved. The CDR3 loop spans 15 amino acids. Germline lookup yields CDR1 LNHDA and CDR2 SQIVND (reference sequence). Trimming took 0 bases from V and 8 from J, leaving 11 bases between them. The CDR3 DNA sequence: TGTGCCAGTAGTATAGATCCGCCAGCGTATTCACCCCTCCACTTT. It specifies CASSIDPPAYSPLHF.

This chain connects TRBV5-1 to TRBJ2-1; D is possibly TRBD1 (6 bases). V was clipped by 4 bases and J by 0 bases, with 23 bases between them. This CDR3 is 19 amino acids long. Germline assignment: CDR1 SGHRS and CDR2 YFSETQ. Here the CDR3 reads CASSPRQEAVIVSYNEQFF. CDR3 coding DNA: TGCGCCAGCAGCCCCAGACAGGAGGCTGTAATAGTCTCCTACAATGAGCAGTTCTTC.

This clone has only one observation. This chain links TRBV29-1 with TRBJ1-2, with unresolved D. The CDR3 is 11 residues long. The germline V gene encodes CDR1 SQVTM and CDR2 ANQGSEA. V was pared by 3 bases and J by 2 bases, with 4 bases between. The chain's CDR3 is CSVDRNYGYTF. CDR3 nucleotides: TGCAGCGTTGACAGGAACTATGGCTACACCTTC. Full variable domain (outside the CDR3, taken from reference TRBV29-1 and TRBJ1-2): SAVISQKPSRDICQRGTSLTIQCQVDSQVTMMFWYRQQPGQSLTLIATANQGSEATYESGFVIDKFPISRPNLTFSTLTVSNMSPEDSSIYLCSVDRNYGYTFGSGTRLTVV.

This clone has a handful of counts. V gene TRBV7-8 combines with J gene TRBJ1-6, with D maybe TRBD1 (6 bases). Trimming pared 5 bases from V and 8 bases from J, leaving 19 bases between. Germline assignment: CDR1 SGHVS and CDR2 FQNEAQ. This CDR3 is built from 16 residues. The DNA of the CDR3 is TGTGCCAGCAGCCACACCGCCAGGGGAATGCATTCACCCCTCCACTTT. This encodes CASSHTARGMHSPLHF.

DNA for the CDR3: TGTGCCAGCAGTCCGACTAGCGAGGGCACGTCCCGGGGCCACGAGCAGTACTTC. Translation: CASSPTSEGTSRGHEQYF. V is TRBV27 and J is TRBJ2-7; 8 bases are shared with TRBD2. Germline V gives CDR1 MNHEY, CDR2 SMNVEV (reference sequence). This CDR3 is built from 18 residues. The J segment lost 5 bases and the V segment lost 5 bases, leaving 20 bases of the junction unmatched.

As regards this clone: The junction does not match germline at one end; this may be a read error. The chain uses TRBV6-1 and TRBJ1-6; 7 nucleotides line up with TRBD1. From germline, CDR1 is MNHNS and CDR2 SASEGT. The CDR3 sequence is 12 residues long. The DNA for the CDR3 is TGTGCCAGCAGTGACCCCGACCGGGACAGCGTTTTT. Translation gives CASSDPDRDSVF.